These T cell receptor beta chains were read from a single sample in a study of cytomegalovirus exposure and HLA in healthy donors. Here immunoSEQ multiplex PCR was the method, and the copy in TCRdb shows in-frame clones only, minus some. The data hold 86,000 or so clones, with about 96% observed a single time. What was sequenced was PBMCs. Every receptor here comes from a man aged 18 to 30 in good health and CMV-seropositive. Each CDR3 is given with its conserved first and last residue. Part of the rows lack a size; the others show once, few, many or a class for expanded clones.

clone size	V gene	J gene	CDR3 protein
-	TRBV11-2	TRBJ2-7	CASSLGASETYEQYF
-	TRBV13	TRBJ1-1	CASSKRPGGAGTEAFF
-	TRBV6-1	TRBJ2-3	CASNPIAGSGETQYF
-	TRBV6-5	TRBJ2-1	CASRTSGGYNEQFF
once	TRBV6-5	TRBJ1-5	CASSYPDQPQHF
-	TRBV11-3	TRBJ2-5	CASRGGAQETQYF
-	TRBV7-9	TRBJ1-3	CASSTGTSGNTIYF
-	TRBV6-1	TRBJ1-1	CASTIQRTGEAFF
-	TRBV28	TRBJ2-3	CASTAGVTDTQYF
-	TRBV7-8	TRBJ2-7	CASSLRRLAGVYEQYF
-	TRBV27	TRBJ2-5	CASRSVRGLGETQYF
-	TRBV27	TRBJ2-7	CASSLTGSSYEQYF
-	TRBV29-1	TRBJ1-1	CSAGGGVRGEAFF
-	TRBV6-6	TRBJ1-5	CASKGDSLNQPQHF
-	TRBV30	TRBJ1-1	CARQSFSEAFF
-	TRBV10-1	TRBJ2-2	CASSAAGLAGAANTGELFF
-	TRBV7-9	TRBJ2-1	CASSLVGRSSYNEQFF
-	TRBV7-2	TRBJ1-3	CASSLAPDSWNTIYF
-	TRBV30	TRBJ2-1	CAWMASGYNEQFF
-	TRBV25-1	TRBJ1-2	CASSLTRAPGAHYGYTF
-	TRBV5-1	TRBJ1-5	CASSLGGGPNQPQHF
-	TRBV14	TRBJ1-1	CASSHSTGRGNTEAFF
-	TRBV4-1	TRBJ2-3	CASSQLPLAPTTDTQYF
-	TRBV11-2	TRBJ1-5	CASSSNTGDPQHF
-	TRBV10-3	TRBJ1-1	CATGGPEAFF
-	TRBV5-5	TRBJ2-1	CASSLAQTRGEQFF
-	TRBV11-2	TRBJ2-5	CASSPTSGRVETQYF
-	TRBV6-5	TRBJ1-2	CASTAGTGVNYGYTF
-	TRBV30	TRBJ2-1	CAWSDHGNEQFF
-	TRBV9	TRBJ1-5	CASSVRNDQPQHF
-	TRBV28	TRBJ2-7	CASSLEDRYEQYF
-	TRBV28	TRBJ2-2	CASSPGTGIRNTGELFF
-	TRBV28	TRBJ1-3	CASSSVQGARVDTIYF
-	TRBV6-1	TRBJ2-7	CASISAGAYEQYF
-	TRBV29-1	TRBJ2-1	CSVAGTRLYNEQFF
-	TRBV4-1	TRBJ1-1	CASSLRGLNTEAFF
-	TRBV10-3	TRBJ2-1	CATMGLAGGGSYNEQFF
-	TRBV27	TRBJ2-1	CASSLSRLAGSYNEQFF
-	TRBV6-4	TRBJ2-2	CASSETGVLGTGELFF
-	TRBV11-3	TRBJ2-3	CASSFSGLGTDTQYF
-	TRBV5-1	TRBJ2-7	CASREGLAGAYEQYF
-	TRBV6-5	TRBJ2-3	CASIKTGGGHTQYF
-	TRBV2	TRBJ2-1	CASNVYRGYEQFF
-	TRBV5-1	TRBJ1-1	CASSLYKNTEAFF
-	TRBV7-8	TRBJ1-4	CASSLREGGEEKLFF
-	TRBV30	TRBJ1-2	CAWQRQGNYGYTF
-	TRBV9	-	CASSVAGYTDEQYF
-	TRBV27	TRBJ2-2	CASSWGVGNTGELFF
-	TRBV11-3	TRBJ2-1	CASSFGEVYNEQFF
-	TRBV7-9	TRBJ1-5	CASSFGQGAGQPQHF
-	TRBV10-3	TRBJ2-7	CAISGGQGAVYEQYF
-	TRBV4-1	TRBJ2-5	CASSQVVGPGGETQYF
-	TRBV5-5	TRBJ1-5	CASSLSAELGNQPQHF
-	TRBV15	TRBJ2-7	CATSSNRGPYEQYF
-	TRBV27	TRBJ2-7	CASSLKRVAYEQYF
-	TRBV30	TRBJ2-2	CAWRWGWKDTGELFF
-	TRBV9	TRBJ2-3	CASSSSGFADTQYF